The rows below give T cell receptor beta chains drawn from one sample of a study of blood T cell repertoires in COVID-19. Only in-frame clones appear in the TCRdb table, and some are missing; sequencing was by immunoSEQ multiplex PCR. The sample lists approximately 97,000 clones; nearly 90% were seen once. Sequenced input: peripheral blood. Receptors were obtained from a man between 45 and 60 years old with active COVID-19. The CDR3 runs from the conserved cysteine through the conserved F or W. Each record gives: V gene, clone size, D gene, J gene, CDR3 DNA, CDR3 protein. D genes are given only for firm matches. Where a row states a size, it is once, few, many or the class of an expanded clone; other rows omit it.

TRBV9	.	.	TRBJ1-1	TGTGCCAGCAGCGCTCACAGGGAGACTGAAGCTTTCTTT	CASSAHRETEAFF
TRBV7-9	.	.	TRBJ1-5	TGTGCCAGCAGCCCGCCGGGGCAGGGGTATCAGCCCCAGCATTTT	CASSPPGQGYQPQHF
TRBV7-9	.	.	TRBJ1-5	TGTGCCAGCAGCCCCTTATCGGGTCGGGGCAATCAGCCCCAGCATTTT	CASSPLSGRGNQPQHF
TRBV20-1	.	TRBD2	TRBJ2-5	TGCAGTGCTAGTTCAGGCCTAGCGGGGGAAGAGACCCAGTACTTC	CSASSGLAGEETQYF
TRBV7-2	.	.	TRBJ1-2	TGTGCCAGCAGCTTAAGATTCGCGCCGAACTATGGCTACACCTTC	CASSLRFAPNYGYTF
TRBV16	.	TRBD1	TRBJ1-4	TGTGCCAGCAGCGACAGGACAGGGAAGAATGAAAAACTGTTTTTT	CASSDRTGKNEKLFF
TRBV7-3	once	TRBD2	TRBJ2-5	TGTGCCAGCAGCTCCGGACTAGCCCAAGAGACCCAGTACTTC	CASSSGLAQETQYF
TRBV2	.	TRBD2	TRBJ2-3	TGTGCCAGCAGTTCTCGACTAGCGGGGGGGCTGGATACGCAGTATTTT	CASSSRLAGGLDTQYF
TRBV11-2	.	TRBD1	TRBJ2-3	TGTGCCAGCAGCCCGGGACAGGGAAGGACAGATACGCAGTATTTT	CASSPGQGRTDTQYF
TRBV29-1	.	TRBD1	TRBJ2-5	TGCAGCGTTTGGACAGGGGGGACCCAGTACTTC	CSVWTGGTQYF
TRBV7-9	.	.	TRBJ1-2	TGTGCCAGCAGCTTAGTCGCGGGGCAAGCGTATGGCTACACCTTC	CASSLVAGQAYGYTF
TRBV30	.	TRBD1	TRBJ2-7	TGTGCCTGGGGACGCGGACCCGGACAGGGGTTCTACGAGCAGTACTTC	CAWGRGPGQGFYEQYF
TRBV6-5	.	TRBD1	TRBJ1-2	TGTGCCAGCAGTTACTCATCCGGGACAGCCTTCTATGGCTACACCTTC	CASSYSSGTAFYGYTF
TRBV2	few	.	TRBJ1-1	TGTGCCAGCAGTGGGACAGCTGAAGCTTTCTTT	CASSGTAEAFF
TRBV11-2	.	.	TRBJ1-6	TGTGCCAGCAGCTTAGGCGGGGGCTACGTCAATTCACCCCTCCACTTT	CASSLGGGYVNSPLHF
TRBV5-4	few	TRBD1	TRBJ1-6	TGTGCCTTTGGGTGGACAGGGGAATCACCCCTCCACTTT	CAFGWTGESPLHF
TRBV3-1/TRBV3-2	.	.	TRBJ2-5	TGTGCCAGCAGCCACCTCCCCGGGGTGGGAGAGACCCAGTACTTC	CASSHLPGVGETQYF
TRBV5-1	.	TRBD2	TRBJ2-1	TGCGCCAGCAGCAAAGACCTAGCGGGGGGCGAGCAGTTCTTC	CASSKDLAGGEQFF
TRBV5-1	once	.	TRBJ1-3	TGCGCCAGCAGCTTGGAAGGGAGTGGAAACACCATATATTTT	CASSLEGSGNTIYF
TRBV6-5	.	.	TRBJ2-6	TGTGCCAGCAGGTACAGAGGAGGGGCCAACGTCCTGACTTTC	CASRYRGGANVLTF
TRBV7-2	.	.	TRBJ2-7	TGTGCCAGCAGCTTAGCCCCAGGGGGGCTCGAGCAGTACTTC	CASSLAPGGLEQYF
TRBV7-3	.	.	TRBJ2-1	TGTGCCAGCAGCTTAATCGACTCGGGGGAGCAGTTCTTC	CASSLIDSGEQFF
TRBV5-6	.	TRBD2	TRBJ2-1	TGTGCCAGCAGCTTGGTGAAACCGGGGGGGCCTATGAATGAGCAGTTCTTC	CASSLVKPGGPMNEQFF
TRBV6-5	.	TRBD1	TRBJ1-1	TGTGCCAGCAGTTACAACAGGGGCACTGAAGCTTTCTTT	CASSYNRGTEAFF
TRBV6-2/TRBV6-3	.	.	TRBJ2-5	TGTGCCAGCAGTTACCCCCATGACTGGTATGCGGAGGTGACCCAGTACTTC	CASSYPHDWYAEVTQYF
TRBV5-6	.	TRBD1	TRBJ1-1	TGTGCCAGCAGCCCGGGGACAGCTTTAGCCACTGAAGCTTTCTTT	CASSPGTALATEAFF
TRBV11-2	.	.	TRBJ1-4	TGTGCCAGCAGCCTCGACAGGTCTAATGAAAAACTGTTTTTT	CASSLDRSNEKLFF
TRBV2	.	TRBD2	TRBJ2-5	TGTGCCAGCAGTGAATTGGGACTAGCGGGGGGTGGGGAGACCCAGTACTTC	CASSELGLAGGGETQYF
TRBV7-9	.	TRBD1	TRBJ2-6	TGTGCCAGCAGCCCAAAGGGGGCCGGGGCCAACGTCCTGACTTTC	CASSPKGAGANVLTF
TRBV5-1	.	.	TRBJ2-5	TGCGCCAGCAGCCGACTAGATGGAAAACAAGAGACCCAGTACTTC	CASSRLDGKQETQYF
TRBV18	once	TRBD2	TRBJ2-3	TGTGCCAGCTCACCCCCTTGGGGGGGGATCCTCACAGATACGCAGTATTTT	CASSPPWGGILTDTQYF
TRBV5-1	.	TRBD1	TRBJ1-1	TGCGCCAGCAGCTTATCTCGGACAGGCTTGAACACTGAAGCTTTCTTT	CASSLSRTGLNTEAFF
TRBV9	.	.	TRBJ2-5	TGTGCCAGCAGCGTAGCAGCGGTCCAAGAGACCCAGTACTTC	CASSVAAVQETQYF
TRBV5-4	few	TRBD1	TRBJ1-1	TGTGCCAGCAGCTTCAGGGGGGCTGAAGCTTTCTTT	CASSFRGAEAFF
TRBV7-2	.	TRBD2	TRBJ2-3	TGTGCCAGCAGCGACCCGACTAGCGGGGGGAGGTATACGCAGTATTTT	CASSDPTSGGRYTQYF
TRBV18	.	TRBD1	TRBJ1-5	TGTGCCAGCTCACTAGAAAATCCGGGGACAGGGGTAGGACAGCCCCAGCATTTT	CASSLENPGTGVGQPQHF
TRBV20-1	.	TRBD2	TRBJ2-3	TGCAGTGCTAGTTTGGCGGGGGTCACAGATACGCAGTATTTT	CSASLAGVTDTQYF
TRBV30	.	TRBD1	TRBJ1-6	TGTGCCACCGGGACAGGGGGGAATTCACCCCTCCACTTT	CATGTGGNSPLHF
TRBV7-9	.	.	TRBJ1-1	TGTGCCAGCAGTTCTCCCCAGACAGTAAACACTGAAGCTTTCTTT	CASSSPQTVNTEAFF
TRBV30	.	.	TRBJ1-6	TGTGCCTGGAGTGTTGAGGTACAGGGAAGATCACCCCTCCACTTT	CAWSVEVQGRSPLHF
TRBV19	once	.	TRBJ2-5	TGTGCCAGTAGCTCGAAGCTCGGGAAGACCCAGTACTTC	CASSSKLGKTQYF
TRBV7-9	few	.	TRBJ1-1	TGTGCCAGCAGCTTTACAGCCCCGGGGGGTGAAGCTTTCTTT	CASSFTAPGGEAFF
TRBV7-2	.	TRBD2	TRBJ2-3	TGTGCCAGCCGGGGACTAGCGGGGGGGCCTCAGTATTTT	CASRGLAGGPQYF
TRBV19	.	.	TRBJ1-5	TGTGCCAGTAATGAGCGGGGGGCTAGCAATCAGCCCCAGCATTTT	CASNERGASNQPQHF
TRBV7-2	.	TRBD1	TRBJ1-2	TGTGCCAGCAGCGCCCAGGGACAGGGAGGAGGCTACACCTTC	CASSAQGQGGGYTF
TRBV5-4	.	.	TRBJ2-5	TGTGCCAGCAGCTTGCCGCGGGAAGAGACCCAGTACTTC	CASSLPREETQYF
TRBV7-9	.	TRBD1	TRBJ1-2	TGTGCCAGCAGCTTAGCGGAGCGACAGGGCTTTGGCTACACCTTC	CASSLAERQGFGYTF
TRBV19	.	TRBD2	TRBJ2-2	TGTGCCAGTAGTAAGCCGGGACTAGCTTGGACCGGGGAGCTGTTTTTT	CASSKPGLAWTGELFF
TRBV12-3/TRBV12-4	.	TRBD2	TRBJ2-5	TGTGCCAGCCGGGGGGGCCTCGAGACCCAGTACTTC	CASRGGLETQYF
TRBV18	.	TRBD2	TRBJ2-3	TGTGCCAGCTCACTGCTAGGACTAGCGGGGGCAGATACGCAGTATTTT	CASSLLGLAGADTQYF
TRBV30	.	TRBD1	TRBJ1-2	TGTGCCTGGAGTCGGGACAGGGGGGGTTATGGCTACACCTTC	CAWSRDRGGYGYTF
TRBV4-1	.	TRBD2	TRBJ2-3	TGCGCCAGCAGAGTAACCCCGGGGGGGGATACGCAGTATTTT	CASRVTPGGDTQYF
TRBV5-4	.	TRBD2	TRBJ2-7	TGTGCCAGCAGCCCCGGGACTAGTGACGAGCAGTACTTC	CASSPGTSDEQYF